This TCR beta chain was obtained from a study of post-analysis software for immune sequencing data. Overall study results and limits: People with multiple sclerosis had a significantly lower normalized Chao1 diversity than controls did. Elevated frequency relative to controls characterized several TRBV segments in patients, TRBV5-6, TRBV5-1 and TRBV20-1 among them.

Every TCR beta cDNA library bore unique molecular identifiers. In TCRdb, the PCR reads were re-called with MiXCR into one record per CDR3 protein. The table has almost 700,000 distinct CDR3 sequences, roughly three fifths seen once. The table lists this clonotype with a count of one. Its target is not known. Germline V gene data show CDR1 as DFQATT and CDR2 as SNEGSKA (reference sequence). The J segment lost 1 base and the V segment lost 5 bases, leaving 5 bases of the junction unmatched. The CDR3 totals 16 residues. The V call is TRBV20-1, the J call TRBJ2-3; the match to TRBD2 covers 14 bases. The sequencing input was blood. The clonotype comes from a girl aged 2 to 10 with multiple sclerosis. In DNA form, the CDR3 reads TGCAGTGCTGGACGGACTAGCGGGGGGCGCACAGATACGCAGTATTTT. Encoded protein: CSAGRTSGGRTDTQYF.